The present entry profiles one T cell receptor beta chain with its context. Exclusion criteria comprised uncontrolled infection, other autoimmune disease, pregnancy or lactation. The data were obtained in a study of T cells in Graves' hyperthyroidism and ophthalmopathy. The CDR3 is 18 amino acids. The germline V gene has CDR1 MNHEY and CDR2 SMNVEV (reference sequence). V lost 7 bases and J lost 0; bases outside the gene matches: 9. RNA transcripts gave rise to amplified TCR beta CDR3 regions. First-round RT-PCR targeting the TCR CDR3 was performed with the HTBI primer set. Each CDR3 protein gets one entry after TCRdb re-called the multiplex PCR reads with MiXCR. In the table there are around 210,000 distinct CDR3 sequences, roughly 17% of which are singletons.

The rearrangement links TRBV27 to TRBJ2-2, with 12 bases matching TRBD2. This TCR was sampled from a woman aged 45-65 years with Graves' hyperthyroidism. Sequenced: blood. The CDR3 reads CASTSILAGGPNTGELFF. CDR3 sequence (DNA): TGTGCCAGCACCTCGATCCTAGCGGGAGGGCCGAACACCGGGGAGCTGTTTTTT.